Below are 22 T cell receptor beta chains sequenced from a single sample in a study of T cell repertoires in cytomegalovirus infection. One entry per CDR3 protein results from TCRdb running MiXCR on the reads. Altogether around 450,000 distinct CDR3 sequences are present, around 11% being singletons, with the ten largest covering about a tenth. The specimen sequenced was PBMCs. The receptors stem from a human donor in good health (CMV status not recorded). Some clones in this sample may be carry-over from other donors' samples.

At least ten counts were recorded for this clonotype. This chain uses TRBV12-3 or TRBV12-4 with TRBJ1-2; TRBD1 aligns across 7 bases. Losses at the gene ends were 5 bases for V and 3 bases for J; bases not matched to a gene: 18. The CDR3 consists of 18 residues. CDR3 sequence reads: CASSGLTDRRGRHYGYTF. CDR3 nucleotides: TGTGCCAGCAGTGGACTGACCGACAGAAGGGGGCGCCACTATGGCTACACCTTC.

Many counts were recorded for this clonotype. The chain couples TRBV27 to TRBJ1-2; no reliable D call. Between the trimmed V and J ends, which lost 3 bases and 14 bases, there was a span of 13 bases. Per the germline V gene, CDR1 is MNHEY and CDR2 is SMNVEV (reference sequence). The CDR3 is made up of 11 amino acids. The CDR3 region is CASSFPPSQTF. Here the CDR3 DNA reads TGTGCCAGCAGTTTCCCCCCCTCTCAGACCTTC.

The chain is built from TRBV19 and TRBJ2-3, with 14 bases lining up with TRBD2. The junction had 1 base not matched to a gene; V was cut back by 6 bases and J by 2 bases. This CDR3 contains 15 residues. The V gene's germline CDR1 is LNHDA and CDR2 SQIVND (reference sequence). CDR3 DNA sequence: TGTGCCAGTAGGACTAGCGGGAGGGCCACAGATACGCAGTATTTT. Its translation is CASRTSGRATDTQYF.

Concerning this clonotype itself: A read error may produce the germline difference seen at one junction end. Here the CDR3 reads CASSLGLAGERNF. The CDR3 region has the DNA TGTGCCAGCAGCCTGGGACTAGCGGGAGAGCGGAACTTC. V usage is TRBV14 and J usage is TRBJ2-7; TRBD2 matches 14 bases. The CDR3 consists of 13 residues. Germline assignment: CDR1 SGHDN and CDR2 FVKESK.

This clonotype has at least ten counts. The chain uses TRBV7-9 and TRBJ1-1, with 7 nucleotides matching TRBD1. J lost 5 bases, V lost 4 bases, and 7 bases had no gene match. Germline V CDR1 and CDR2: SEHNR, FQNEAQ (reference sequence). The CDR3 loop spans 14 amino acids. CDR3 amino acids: CASSSPTGLTEAFF. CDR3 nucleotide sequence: TGTGCCAGCAGCTCCCCGACAGGGTTGACTGAAGCTTTCTTT.

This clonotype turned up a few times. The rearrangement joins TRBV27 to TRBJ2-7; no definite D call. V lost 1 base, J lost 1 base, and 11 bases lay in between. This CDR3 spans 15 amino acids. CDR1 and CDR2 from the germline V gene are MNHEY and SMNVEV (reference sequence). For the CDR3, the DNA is TGTGCCAGCAGTTTATTGCCAGACATTTCCTACGAGCAGTACTTC. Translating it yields CASSLLPDISYEQYF.

The CDR3 DNA reads as TGTGCCAGCAGAGTCCCAGGGAACACTGAAGCTTTCTTT. Amino acid sequence: CASRVPGNTEAFF. This chain links TRBV27 with TRBJ1-1; D remains unclear. Germline CDR1 reads MNHEY; CDR2 reads SMNVEV (reference sequence). The V end was cut by 6 bases, the J end by 1 base, with 9 bases between. The CDR3 contains 13 residues.

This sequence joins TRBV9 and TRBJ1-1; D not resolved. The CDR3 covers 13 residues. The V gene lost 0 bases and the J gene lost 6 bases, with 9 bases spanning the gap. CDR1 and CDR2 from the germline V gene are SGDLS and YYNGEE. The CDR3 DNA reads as TGTGCCAGCAGCGTAGGTCGGACCTCTGAAGCTTTCTTT. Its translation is CASSVGRTSEAFF.

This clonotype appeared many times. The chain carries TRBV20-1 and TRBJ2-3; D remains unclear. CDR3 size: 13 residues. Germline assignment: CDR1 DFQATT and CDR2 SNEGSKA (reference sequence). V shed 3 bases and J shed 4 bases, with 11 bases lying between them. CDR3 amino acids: CSASPHSPDTQYF. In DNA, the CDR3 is TGCAGTGCTAGCCCCCACAGTCCAGATACGCAGTATTTT.

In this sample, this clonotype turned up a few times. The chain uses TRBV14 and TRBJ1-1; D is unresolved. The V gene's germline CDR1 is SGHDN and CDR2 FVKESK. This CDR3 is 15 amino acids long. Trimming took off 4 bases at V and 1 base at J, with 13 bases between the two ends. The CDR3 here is CASSPWGGRNTEAFF. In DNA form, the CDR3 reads TGTGCCAGCAGCCCCTGGGGAGGGAGGAACACTGAAGCTTTCTTT.

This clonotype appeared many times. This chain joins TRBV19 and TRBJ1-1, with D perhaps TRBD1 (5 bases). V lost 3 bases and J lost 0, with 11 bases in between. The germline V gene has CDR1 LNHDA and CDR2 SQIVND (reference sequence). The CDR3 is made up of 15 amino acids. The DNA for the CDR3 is TGTGCCAGTAGTATTCATGGCAGGGTGAACACTGAAGCTTTCTTT. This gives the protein CASSIHGRVNTEAFF.

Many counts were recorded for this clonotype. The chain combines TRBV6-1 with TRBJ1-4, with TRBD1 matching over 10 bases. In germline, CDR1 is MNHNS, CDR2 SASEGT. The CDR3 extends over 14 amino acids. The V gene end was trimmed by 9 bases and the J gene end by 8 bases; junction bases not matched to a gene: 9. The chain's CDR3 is CARGLVGQGEKLFF. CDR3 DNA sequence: TGTGCCAGGGGATTGGTGGGACAGGGGGAAAAACTGTTTTTT.

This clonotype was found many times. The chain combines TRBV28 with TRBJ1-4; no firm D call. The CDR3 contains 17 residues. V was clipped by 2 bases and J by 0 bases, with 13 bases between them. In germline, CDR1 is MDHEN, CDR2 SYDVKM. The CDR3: CASSLREGRTTNEKLFF. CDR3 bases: TGTGCCAGCAGTTTACGGGAGGGTCGGACAACTAATGAAAAACTGTTTTTT.

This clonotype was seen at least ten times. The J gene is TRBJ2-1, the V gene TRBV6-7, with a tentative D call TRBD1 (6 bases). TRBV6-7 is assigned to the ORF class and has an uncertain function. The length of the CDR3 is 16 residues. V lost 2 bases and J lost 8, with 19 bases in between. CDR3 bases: TGTGCCAGCAGTTACCCGGTGGGGGCCGAGGGAGATGAGCAGTTCTTC. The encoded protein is CASSYPVGAEGDEQFF.

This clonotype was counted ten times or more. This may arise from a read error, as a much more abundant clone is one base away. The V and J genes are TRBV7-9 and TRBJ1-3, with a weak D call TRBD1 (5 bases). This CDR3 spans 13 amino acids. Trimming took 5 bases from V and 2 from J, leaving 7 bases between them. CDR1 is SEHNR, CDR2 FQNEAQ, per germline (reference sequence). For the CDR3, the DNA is TGTGCCAGCAGCCCGACAGCTGGAAACACCATATATTTT. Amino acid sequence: CASSPTAGNTIYF.

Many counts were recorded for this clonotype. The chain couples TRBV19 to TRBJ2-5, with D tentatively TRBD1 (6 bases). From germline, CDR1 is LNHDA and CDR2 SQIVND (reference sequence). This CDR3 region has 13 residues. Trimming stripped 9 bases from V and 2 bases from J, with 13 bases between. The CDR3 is CASSPGQQETQYF. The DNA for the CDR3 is TGTGCCAGCAGCCCGGGACAACAAGAGACCCAGTACTTC.

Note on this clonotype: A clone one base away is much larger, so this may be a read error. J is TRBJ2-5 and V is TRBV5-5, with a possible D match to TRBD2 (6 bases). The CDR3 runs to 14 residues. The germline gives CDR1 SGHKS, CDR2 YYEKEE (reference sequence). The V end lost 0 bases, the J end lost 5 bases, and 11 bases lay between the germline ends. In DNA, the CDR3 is TGTGCCAGCAGCTTGGACCTAGCGTCGGAGACCCAGTACTTC. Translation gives CASSLDLASETQYF.

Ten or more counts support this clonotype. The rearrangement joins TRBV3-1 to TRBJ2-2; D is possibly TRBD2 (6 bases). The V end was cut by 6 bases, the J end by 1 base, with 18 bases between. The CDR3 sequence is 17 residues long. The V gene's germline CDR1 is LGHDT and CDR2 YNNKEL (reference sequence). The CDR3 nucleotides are TGTGCCAGCAGAAGAATTGTAGGGAGGAAGAACACCGGGGAGCTGTTTTTT. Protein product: CASRRIVGRKNTGELFF.

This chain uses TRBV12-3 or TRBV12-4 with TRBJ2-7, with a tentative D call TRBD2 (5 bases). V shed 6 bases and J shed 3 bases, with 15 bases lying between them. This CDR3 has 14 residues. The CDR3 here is CASSSWSGYYEQYF. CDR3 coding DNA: TGTGCCAGCAGCTCCTGGAGCGGATACTACGAGCAGTACTTC.

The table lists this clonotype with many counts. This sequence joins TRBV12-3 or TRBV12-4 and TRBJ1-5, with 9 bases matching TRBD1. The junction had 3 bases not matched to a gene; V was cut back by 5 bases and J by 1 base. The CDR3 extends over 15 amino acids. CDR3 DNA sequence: TGTGCCAGCAGTACAGGGGGCTCGAGCAATCAGCCCCAGCATTTT. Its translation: CASSTGGSSNQPQHF.

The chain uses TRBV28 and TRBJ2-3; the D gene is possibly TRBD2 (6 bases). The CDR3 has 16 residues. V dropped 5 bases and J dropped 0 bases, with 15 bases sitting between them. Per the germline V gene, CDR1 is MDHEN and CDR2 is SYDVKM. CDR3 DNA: TGTGCCAGCAGTGCGACGACTAGAGCTAGCACAGATACGCAGTATTTT. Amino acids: CASSATTRASTDTQYF.

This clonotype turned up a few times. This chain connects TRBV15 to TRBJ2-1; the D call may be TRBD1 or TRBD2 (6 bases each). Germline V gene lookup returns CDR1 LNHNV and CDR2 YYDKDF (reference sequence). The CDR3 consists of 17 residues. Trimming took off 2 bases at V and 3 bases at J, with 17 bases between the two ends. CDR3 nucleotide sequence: TGTGCCACCAGCAGATCCTTCTCACAGGGACTCTACAATGAGCAGTTCTTC. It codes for CATSRSFSQGLYNEQFF.